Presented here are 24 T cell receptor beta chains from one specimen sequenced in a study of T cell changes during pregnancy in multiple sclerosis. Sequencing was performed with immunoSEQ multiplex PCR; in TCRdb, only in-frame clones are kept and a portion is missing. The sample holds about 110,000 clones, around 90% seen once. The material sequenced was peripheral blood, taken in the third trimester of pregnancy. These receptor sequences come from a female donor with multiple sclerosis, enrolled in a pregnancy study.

The CDR3 sequence is CASSKRADLSPLHF. In DNA form, the CDR3 reads TGTGCCAGCAGCAAGAGGGCAGACCTTTCACCCCTCCACTTT. V usage is TRBV7-2 and J usage is TRBJ1-6; D is uncertain. Per the germline V gene, CDR1 is SGHTA and CDR2 is FQGNSA. V lost 5 bases and J lost 9, with 14 bases in between. The CDR3 runs to 14 residues.

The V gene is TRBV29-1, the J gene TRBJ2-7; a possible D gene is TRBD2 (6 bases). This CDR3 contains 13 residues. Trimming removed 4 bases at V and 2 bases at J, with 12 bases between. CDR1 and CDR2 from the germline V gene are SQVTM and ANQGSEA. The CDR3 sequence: CSVVPGATYEQYF. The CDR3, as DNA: TGCAGCGTTGTTCCGGGAGCCACCTACGAGCAGTACTTC.

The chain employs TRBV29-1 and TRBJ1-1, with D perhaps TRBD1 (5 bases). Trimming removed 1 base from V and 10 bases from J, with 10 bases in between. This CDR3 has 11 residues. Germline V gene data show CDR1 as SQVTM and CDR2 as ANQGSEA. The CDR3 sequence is CSVEVGGTAFF. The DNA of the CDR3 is TGCAGCGTTGAAGTGGGAGGGACAGCTTTCTTT.

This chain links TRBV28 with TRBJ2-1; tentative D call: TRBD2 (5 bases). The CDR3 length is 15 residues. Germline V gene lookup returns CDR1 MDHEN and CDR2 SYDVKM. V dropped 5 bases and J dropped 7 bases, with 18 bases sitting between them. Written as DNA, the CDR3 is TGTGCCAGCAGTCCCCTGGGCACCTCGGGGAATGAGCAGTTCTTC. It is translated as CASSPLGTSGNEQFF. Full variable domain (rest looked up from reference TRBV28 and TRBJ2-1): DVKVTQSSRYLVKRTGEKVFLECVQDMDHENMFWYRQDPGLGLRLIYFSYDVKMKEKGDIPEGYSVSREKKERFSLILESASTNQTSMYLCASSPLGTSGNEQFFGPGTRLTVL.

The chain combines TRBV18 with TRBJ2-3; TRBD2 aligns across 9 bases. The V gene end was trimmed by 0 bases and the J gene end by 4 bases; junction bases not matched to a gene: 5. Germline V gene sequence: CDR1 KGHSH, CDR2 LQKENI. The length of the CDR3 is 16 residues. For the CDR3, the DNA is TGTGCCAGCTCACCACCGAGACTAGCGGTGGCAGATACGCAGTATTTT. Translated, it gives CASSPPRLAVADTQYF. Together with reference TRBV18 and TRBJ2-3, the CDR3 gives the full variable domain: NAGVMQNPRHLVRRRGQEARLRCSPMKGHSHVYWYRQLPEEGLKFMVYLQKENIIDESGMPKERFSAEFPKEGPSILRIQQVVRGDSAAYFCASSPPRLAVADTQYFGPGTRLTVL.

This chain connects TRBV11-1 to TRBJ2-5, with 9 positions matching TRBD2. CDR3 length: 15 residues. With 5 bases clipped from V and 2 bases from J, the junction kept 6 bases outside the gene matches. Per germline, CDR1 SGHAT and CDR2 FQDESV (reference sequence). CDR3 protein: CASSPLAGVQETQYF. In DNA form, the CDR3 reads TGTGCCAGCAGCCCCTTAGCGGGAGTACAAGAGACCCAGTACTTC.

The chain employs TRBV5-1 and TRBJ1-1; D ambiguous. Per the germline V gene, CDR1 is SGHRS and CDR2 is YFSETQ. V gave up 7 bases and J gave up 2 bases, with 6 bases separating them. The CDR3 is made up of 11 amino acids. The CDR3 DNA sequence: TGCGCCAGCCGGTTAAACACTGAAGCTTTCTTT. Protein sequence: CASRLNTEAFF.

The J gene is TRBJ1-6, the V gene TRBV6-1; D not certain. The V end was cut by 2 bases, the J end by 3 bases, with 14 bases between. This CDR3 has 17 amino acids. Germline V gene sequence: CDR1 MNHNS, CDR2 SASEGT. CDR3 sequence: CASSETVRSYYNSPLHF. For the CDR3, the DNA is TGTGCCAGCAGTGAAACGGTCCGGAGTTACTATAATTCACCCCTCCACTTT.

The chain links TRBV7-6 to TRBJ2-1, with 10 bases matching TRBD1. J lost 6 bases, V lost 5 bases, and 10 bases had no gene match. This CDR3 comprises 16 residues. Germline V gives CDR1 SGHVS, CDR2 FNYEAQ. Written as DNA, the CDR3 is TGTGCCAGCAGCCGAGACCGGGACAGGGGAACCAATGAGCAGTTCTTC. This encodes CASSRDRDRGTNEQFF.

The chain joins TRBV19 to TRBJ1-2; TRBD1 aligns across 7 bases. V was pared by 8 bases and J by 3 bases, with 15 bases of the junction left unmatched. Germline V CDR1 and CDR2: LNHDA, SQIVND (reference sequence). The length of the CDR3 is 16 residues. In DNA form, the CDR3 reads TGTGCCAGTTCGAAGACAGGGCTGGCGCAGGACTATGGCTACACCTTC. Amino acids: CASSKTGLAQDYGYTF.

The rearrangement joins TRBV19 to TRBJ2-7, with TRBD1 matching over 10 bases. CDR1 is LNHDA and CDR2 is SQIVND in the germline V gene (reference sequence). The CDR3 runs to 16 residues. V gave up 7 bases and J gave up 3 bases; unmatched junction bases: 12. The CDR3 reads CASKKTGGNGFYEQYF. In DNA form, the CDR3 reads TGTGCCAGTAAGAAGACAGGGGGCAACGGGTTCTACGAGCAGTACTTC.

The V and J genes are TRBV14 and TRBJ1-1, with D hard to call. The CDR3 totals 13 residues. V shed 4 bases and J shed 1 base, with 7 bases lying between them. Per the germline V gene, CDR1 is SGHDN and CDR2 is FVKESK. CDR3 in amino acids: CASSLSSNTEAFF. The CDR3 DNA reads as TGTGCCAGCAGCCTAAGCTCGAACACTGAAGCTTTCTTT.

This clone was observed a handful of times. CDR3 loop: CASSNRDSIYGYTF. In DNA form, the CDR3 reads TGTGCCAGTAGTAACCGGGACAGCATCTATGGCTACACCTTC. The J gene is TRBJ1-2, the V gene TRBV19; 7 bases map to TRBD1. Germline CDR1 and CDR2: LNHDA and SQIVND (reference sequence). This CDR3 comprises 14 residues. V shed 4 bases and J 4 bases; nucleotides not matched to a gene: 6.

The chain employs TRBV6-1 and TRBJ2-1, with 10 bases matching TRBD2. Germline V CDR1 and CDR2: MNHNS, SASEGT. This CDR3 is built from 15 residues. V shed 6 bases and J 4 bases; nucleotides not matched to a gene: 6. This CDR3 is CASSTGTSVYNEQFF. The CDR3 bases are TGTGCCAGCAGCACCGGGACTAGCGTTTACAATGAGCAGTTCTTC.

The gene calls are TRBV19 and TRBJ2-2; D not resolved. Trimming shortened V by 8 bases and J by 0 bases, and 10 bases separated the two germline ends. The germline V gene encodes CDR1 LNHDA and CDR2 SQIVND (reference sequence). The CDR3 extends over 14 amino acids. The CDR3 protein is CASSRVANTGELFF. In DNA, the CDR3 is TGTGCCAGTTCGCGAGTGGCGAACACCGGGGAGCTGTTTTTT. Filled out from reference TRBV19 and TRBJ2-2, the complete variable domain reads DGGITQSPKYLFRKEGQNVTLSCEQNLNHDAMYWYRQDPGQGLRLIYYSQIVNDFQKGDIAEGYSVSREKKESFPLTVTSAQKNPTAFYLCASSRVANTGELFFGEGSRLTVL.

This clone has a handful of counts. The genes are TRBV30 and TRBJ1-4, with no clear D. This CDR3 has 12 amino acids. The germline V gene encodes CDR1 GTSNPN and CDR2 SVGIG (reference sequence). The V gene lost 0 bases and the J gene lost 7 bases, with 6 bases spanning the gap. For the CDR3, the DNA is TGTGCCTGGAGTGTACAAAGTGAAAAACTGTTTTTT. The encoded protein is CAWSVQSEKLFF.

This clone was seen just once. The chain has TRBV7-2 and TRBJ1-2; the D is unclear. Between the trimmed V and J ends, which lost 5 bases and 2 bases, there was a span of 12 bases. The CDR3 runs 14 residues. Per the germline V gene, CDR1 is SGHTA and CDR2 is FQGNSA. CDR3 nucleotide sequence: TGTGCCAGCAGCCAACACAACAGCAACTATGGCTACACCTTC. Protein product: CASSQHNSNYGYTF. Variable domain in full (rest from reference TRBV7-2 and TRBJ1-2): GAGVSQSPSNKVTEKGKDVELRCDPISGHTALYWYRQSLGQGLEFLIYFQGNSAPDKSGLPSDRFSAERTGGSVSTLTIQRTQQEDSAVYLCASSQHNSNYGYTFGSGTRLTVV.

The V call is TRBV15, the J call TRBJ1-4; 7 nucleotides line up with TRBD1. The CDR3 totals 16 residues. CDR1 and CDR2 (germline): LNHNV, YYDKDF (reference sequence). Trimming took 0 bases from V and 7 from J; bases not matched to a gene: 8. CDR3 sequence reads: CATSRDLHRGGEKLFF. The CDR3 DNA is TGTGCCACCAGCAGAGATCTTCACAGGGGAGGTGAAAAACTGTTTTTT. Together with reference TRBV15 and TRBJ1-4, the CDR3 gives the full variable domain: DAMVIQNPRYQVTQFGKPVTLSCSQTLNHNVMYWYQQKSSQAPKLLFHYYDKDFNNEADTPDNFQSRRPNTSFCFLDIRSPGLGDTAMYLCATSRDLHRGGEKLFFGSGTQLSVL.

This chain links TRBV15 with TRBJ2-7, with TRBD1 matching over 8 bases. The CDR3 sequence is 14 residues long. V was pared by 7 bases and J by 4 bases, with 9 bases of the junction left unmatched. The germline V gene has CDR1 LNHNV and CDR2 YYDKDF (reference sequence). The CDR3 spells CATKPGQEIYEQYF. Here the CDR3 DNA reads TGTGCCACCAAGCCGGGACAGGAGATTTACGAGCAGTACTTC. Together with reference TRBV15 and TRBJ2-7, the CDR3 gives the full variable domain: DAMVIQNPRYQVTQFGKPVTLSCSQTLNHNVMYWYQQKSSQAPKLLFHYYDKDFNNEADTPDNFQSRRPNTSFCFLDIRSPGLGDTAMYLCATKPGQEIYEQYFGPGTRLTVT.

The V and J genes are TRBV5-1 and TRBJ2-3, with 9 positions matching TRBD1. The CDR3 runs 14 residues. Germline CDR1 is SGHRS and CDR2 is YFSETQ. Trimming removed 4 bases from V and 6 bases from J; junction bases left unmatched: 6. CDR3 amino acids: CASSTNRGRDTQYF. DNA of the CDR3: TGCGCCAGCAGCACCAACAGGGGGCGGGATACGCAGTATTTT.

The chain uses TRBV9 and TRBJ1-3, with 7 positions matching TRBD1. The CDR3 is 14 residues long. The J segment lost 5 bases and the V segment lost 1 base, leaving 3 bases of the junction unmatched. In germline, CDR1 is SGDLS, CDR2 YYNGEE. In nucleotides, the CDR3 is TGTGCCAGCAGCGTAACAGGGGAGAGAAACACCATATATTTT. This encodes CASSVTGERNTIYF.

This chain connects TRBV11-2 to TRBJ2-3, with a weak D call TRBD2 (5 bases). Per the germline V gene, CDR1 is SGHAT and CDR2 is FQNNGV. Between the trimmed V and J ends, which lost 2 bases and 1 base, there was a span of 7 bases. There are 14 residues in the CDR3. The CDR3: CASSLSRGTDTQYF. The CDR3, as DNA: TGTGCCAGCAGCTTATCGCGGGGCACAGATACGCAGTATTTT.

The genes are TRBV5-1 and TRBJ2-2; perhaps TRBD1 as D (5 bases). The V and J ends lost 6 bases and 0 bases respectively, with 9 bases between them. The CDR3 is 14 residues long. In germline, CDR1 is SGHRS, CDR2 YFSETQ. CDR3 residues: CASNDSPNTGELFF. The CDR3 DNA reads TGCGCCAGCAACGACAGCCCGAACACCGGGGAGCTGTTTTTT.

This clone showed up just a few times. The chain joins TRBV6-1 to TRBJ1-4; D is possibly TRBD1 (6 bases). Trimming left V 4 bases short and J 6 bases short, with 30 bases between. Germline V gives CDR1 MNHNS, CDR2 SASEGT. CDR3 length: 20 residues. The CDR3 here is CASSVIAAGAFRLAYEKLFF. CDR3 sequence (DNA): TGTGCCAGCAGTGTAATTGCGGCAGGGGCTTTTAGGCTGGCCTATGAAAAACTGTTTTTT.